This T cell receptor beta chain was observed in a study of cytomegalovirus exposure and HLA in healthy donors. The study's findings and limits: In all likelihood, a cluster of highly shared sequence variants was a sequencing artifact. Excluded were some V segments that proved indistinguishable, including TRBV6-2 and TRBV6-3.

As to this clone: Its antigen is still unknown.

13 Jbeta primers and 60 Vbeta primers were used for the PCR. TCRdb keeps only in-frame clones here, not all; method: immunoSEQ multiplex PCR. The sample has about 39,000 clones. Among the donors, all were healthy bone marrow donors. V gave up 5 bases and J gave up 3 bases, with 11 bases separating them. Germline lookup yields CDR1 MNHEY and CDR2 SMNVEV (reference sequence). The CDR3 runs 14 residues. The clonotype was recovered from a male donor in good health and CMV-seronegative. Sequencing was carried out using PBMCs. This chain uses TRBV27 with TRBJ1-5; D might be TRBD1 (6 bases). The CDR3 nucleotides read TGTGCCAGCAGTGAACAGGGAGTCAATCAGCCCCAGCATTTT. This encodes CASSEQGVNQPQHF.